This T cell receptor beta chain came from a study of shared clonotypes between healthy human individuals. Findings and caveats of the study: Clonotypes shared by all four sorted-subset donors had higher generation probabilities than non-shared clonotypes. For naive CD4 cells, roughly 5% of clonotypes were shared across a few donors.

TCRdb's copy holds only in-frame clones and misses some; the assay was immunoSEQ multiplex PCR. The profile shows approximately 320,000 clones, about nine tenths of them singletons. V dropped 0 bases and J dropped 4 bases, with 12 bases sitting between them. The CDR3 is 15 amino acids. The germline gives CDR1 MNHNY, CDR2 SVGAGI (reference sequence). In regard to this clone: The antigen is undetermined.

Combining CD45RO+ cells with CCR7-negative CD45RA+ TemRA cells gave CD8 memory. The chain combines TRBV6-6 with TRBJ1-1, with D unresolved. This clonotype originated in a man between 18 and 35 years old in good health. Source material: memory CD8+ T cells sorted from blood. Subset denoted: CD45RO+ cells pooled with CCR7-negative TemRA cells. The CDR3 sequence: CASSYSLHGSTEAFF. CDR3 DNA: TGTGCCAGCAGTTACTCGTTGCACGGAAGCACTGAAGCTTTCTTT.